What follows describes a single T cell receptor beta chain. The authors' processing: Amplification of reference gene primers provided the estimated nucleated cell counts. Measured with immunoSEQ multiplex PCR; TCRdb has only the in-frame clones, and not every one. The V and J calls and clone size are taken from that table; D and trimming were inferred from the DNA. The table has roughly 91,000 clones, approximately 80% seen once; the top ten hold over 6%. The data were taken from a study of blood T cell repertoires in COVID-19. Study details: COVID-19 samples from acute and convalescent phases originated in the United States, Italy and Spain.

The CDR3 has 14 residues. V lost 3 bases and J 4 bases, leaving 10 bases between the germline ends. Germline CDR1 and CDR2: MNHEY and SMNVEV (reference sequence). This sequence joins TRBV27 and TRBJ1-5; D is perhaps TRBD1 (5 bases). The sequencing sample was made of peripheral blood. The TCR comes from a man aged 65-85 years with acute or convalescent COVID-19. This CDR3 is CASSFQGWNQPQHF. In DNA, the CDR3 is TGTGCCAGCAGTTTCCAGGGATGGAATCAGCCCCAGCATTTT.